This T cell receptor (beta chain) was recorded in a study of blood T cell repertoires in COVID-19. Study summary: Samples taken during acute and convalescent COVID-19 were collected in the United States, Italy and Spain. From T cells, B-cell-depleted T cells, or PBMCs came the material, which was cDNA or gDNA.

This clone came up a few times. Per the study methods: Counts of nucleated cells, estimated from reference gene primer amplification, were obtained. TCRdb keeps only in-frame clones here, not all; method: immunoSEQ multiplex PCR. For V, J and clone size, that table is used; D and trimming come from the DNA. The table has 25,000 to 35,000 clones, roughly 80% seen once. V dropped 4 bases and J dropped 4; count of bases not matched to a gene: 8. Germline V gene data show CDR1 as SGHNT and CDR2 as YYREEE (reference sequence). This CDR3 contains 16 residues. The chain joins TRBV5-4 to TRBJ2-2, with 9 bases that match TRBD2. The sequenced sample consisted of peripheral blood. The TCR comes from a man older than 75 with active or convalescent COVID-19. CDR3 region: CASSRKLAGGTGELFF. The CDR3 DNA sequence: TGTGCCAGCAGCCGTAAACTAGCGGGTGGCACCGGGGAGCTGTTTTTT.